This entry lists 7 T cell receptor beta chains sequenced from one sample in a study of graft-versus-host responses after intestinal transplantation. Once graft tissue had been processed, intraepithelial and lamina propria lymphocytes were released. The assay was immunoSEQ multiplex PCR, and TCRdb's table has in-frame clones only and misses some. Here the sample spans nearly 30,000 clones, more than 70% being singletons. The sequences come from ileum tissue, collected 98 days after intestinal transplantation. The receptors shown here come from a human patient who received an intestinal transplant, so some T cells may come from the graft donor.

The rearrangement uses TRBV29-1 and TRBJ1-2; D not certain. CDR1 SQVTM and CDR2 ANQGSEA come from the germline V gene. The CDR3 covers 13 residues. Trimming removed 6 bases at V and 5 bases at J, with 16 bases between. The CDR3 protein is CSVPLDGMYGYTF. DNA of the CDR3: TGCAGCGTGCCTCTGGACGGAATGTATGGCTACACCTTC.

This clone was counted a few times. CDR3 bases: TGTGCCAGCAGCCGCACAGGGCCGGGCAATCAGCCCCAGCATTTT. Its translation is CASSRTGPGNQPQHF. This chain links TRBV6-5 with TRBJ1-5, with D possibly being TRBD1 (6 bases). V shed 6 bases and J shed 2 bases, with 14 bases lying between them. This CDR3 is 15 amino acids long. Germline-derived CDR1 and CDR2 are MNHEY and SVGAGI.

The chain is built from TRBV6-6 and TRBJ1-1; D is undetermined. The CDR3 is made up of 14 amino acids. V lost 6 bases and J 6 bases, leaving 17 bases between the germline ends. CDR1 and CDR2 (germline): MNHNY, SVGAGI (reference sequence). CDR3 loop: CASRLGSYGPEAFF. The CDR3 region has the DNA TGTGCCAGCAGGCTAGGGAGTTACGGCCCTGAAGCTTTCTTT.

The chain has TRBV9 and TRBJ2-3, with no clear D. The CDR3 has 13 amino acids. V gave up 2 bases and J gave up 7 bases, with 11 bases separating them. Germline CDR1 reads SGDLS; CDR2 reads YYNGEE. The CDR3 nucleotides read TGTGCCAGCAGCGTGTCCCTTCGGAATACGCAGTATTTT. Amino acids: CASSVSLRNTQYF. Combining the CDR3 with reference TRBV9 and TRBJ2-3 gives the whole variable domain DSGVTQTPKHLITATGQRVTLRCSPRSGDLSVYWYQQSLDQGLQFLIQYYNGEERAKGNILERFSAQQFPDLHSELNLSSLELGDSALYFCASSVSLRNTQYFGPGTRLTVL.

The rearrangement links TRBV6-1 to TRBJ1-2; D unclear. This CDR3 has 11 amino acids. Germline V gene lookup returns CDR1 MNHNS and CDR2 SASEGT. V lost 2 bases, J lost 6 bases, and 4 bases lay in between. CDR3 protein: CASSELDGYTF. The CDR3 bases are TGTGCCAGCAGTGAACTTGATGGCTACACCTTC.

With regard to this clone: A read error may produce the germline difference seen at one junction end. The sample carries other DNA sequences with the same CDR3. V and J are TRBV29-1 and TRBJ1-2; no definite D call. Germline V gene sequence: CDR1 SQVTM, CDR2 ANQGSEA. The CDR3 runs to 12 residues. CDR3: CSVAEVEYGYTF. CDR3 DNA: TGCAGCGTTGCGGAAGTTGAGTATGGTTACACCTTC.

The chain couples TRBV21-1 to TRBJ2-2; the table gives TRBD2 as D, unverified against the DNA. TRBV21-1 is a recognized pseudogene. The CDR3 covers 16 residues. Here the CDR3 DNA reads TGTGCCAGCACCCTCTCTAGCGGACTCCCCACCGGGGAGCTGTTTTTT. This codes for CASTLSSGLPTGELFF.